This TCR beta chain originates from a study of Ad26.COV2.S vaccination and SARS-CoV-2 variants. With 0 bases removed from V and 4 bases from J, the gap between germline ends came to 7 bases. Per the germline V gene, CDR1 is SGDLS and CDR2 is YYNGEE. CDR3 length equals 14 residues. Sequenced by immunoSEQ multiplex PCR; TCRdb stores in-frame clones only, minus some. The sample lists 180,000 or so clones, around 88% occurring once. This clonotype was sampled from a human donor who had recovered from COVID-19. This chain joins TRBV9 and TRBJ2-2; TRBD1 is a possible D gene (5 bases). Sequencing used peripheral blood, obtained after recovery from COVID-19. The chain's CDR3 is CASSVGTGTGELFF. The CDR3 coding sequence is TGTGCCAGCAGCGTAGGTACAGGCACCGGGGAGCTGTTTTTT.